These 25 T cell receptor beta chains were all obtained from the same sample, sequenced in a study of Tregs in tolerant kidney transplant recipients. Sequencing used immunoSEQ multiplex PCR; TCRdb keeps in-frame clones, though not all of them. The table records 68,000 or so clones, 80% to 85% of them present only once. Sequenced input: CD4+ T cells from blood. All receptors derive from a human donor in good health.

This chain connects TRBV6-5 to TRBJ1-2, with a tentative D call TRBD1 (6 bases). The CDR3 length is 15 residues. Germline lookup yields CDR1 MNHEY and CDR2 SVGAGI. Trimming pared 2 bases from V and 8 bases from J, leaving 18 bases between. This CDR3 reads CASSYAPGRDTGYTF. The CDR3 DNA follows: TGTGCCAGCAGTTACGCCCCGGGCAGGGACACGGGCTACACCTTC.

The V and J genes are TRBV7-2 and TRBJ2-2; TRBD2 agrees at 9 bases. V trimming: 1 base; J trimming: 6 bases; junction bases outside the gene matches: 6. Germline V gene data show CDR1 as SGHTA and CDR2 as FQGNSA. The CDR3 is 16 residues long. The CDR3 sequence is CASSLGASGTAGELFF. The DNA for the CDR3 is TGTGCCAGCAGCTTAGGAGCTAGCGGGACCGCCGGGGAGCTGTTTTTT.

The V call is TRBV11-1, the J call TRBJ1-1; D is unresolved. The V end lost 5 bases, the J end lost 11 bases, and 21 bases lay between the germline ends. This CDR3 contains 14 residues. The germline V gene encodes CDR1 SGHAT and CDR2 FQDESV (reference sequence). This CDR3 is CASSLTSGRRAAFF. Written as DNA, the CDR3 is TGTGCCAGCAGCCTCACCTCCGGGCGGAGAGCCGCTTTCTTT.

The chain combines TRBV7-9 with TRBJ1-1; D ambiguous. In germline, CDR1 is SEHNR, CDR2 FQNEAQ (reference sequence). CDR3 length: 13 residues. V was cut by 4 bases and J by 0 bases, with 6 bases left in between. The CDR3 sequence: CASSSRVNTEAFF. CDR3 bases: TGTGCCAGCAGCTCCAGAGTGAACACTGAAGCTTTCTTT.

The rearrangement links TRBV7-2 to TRBJ2-4; TRBD1 matches at 7 bases. This CDR3 contains 15 residues. Germline trimming cut 4 bases from V and 3 bases from J; bases unmatched to any gene: 6. Germline assignment: CDR1 SGHTA and CDR2 FQGNSA. CDR3 DNA sequence: TGTGCCAGCAGCTCCGGACAGGTCGGCAAAAACATTCAGTACTTC. It specifies CASSSGQVGKNIQYF.

This chain joins TRBV5-1 and TRBJ1-2, with TRBD1 identical over 8 bases. CDR1 is SGHRS and CDR2 is YFSETQ in the germline V gene. The CDR3 sequence is 14 residues long. V lost 4 bases to trimming and J lost 7 bases; unmatched junction nucleotides: 9. CDR3 amino acids: CASSPWDRRGGYTF. In DNA, the CDR3 is TGCGCCAGCAGCCCATGGGACAGGAGGGGTGGCTACACCTTC.

The J gene is TRBJ2-3, the V gene TRBV30, with TRBD2 as a possible D gene (5 bases). Trimming removed 2 bases from V and 3 bases from J, with 9 bases in between. CDR1 and CDR2 from the germline V gene are GTSNPN and SVGIG (reference sequence). The CDR3 totals 13 residues. Here the CDR3 DNA reads TGTGCCTGGAGTCAGCGGTTGACAGATACGCAGTATTTT. Residues: CAWSQRLTDTQYF.

The chain joins TRBV4-1 to TRBJ1-1, with a weak D call TRBD1 (5 bases). The germline V gene has CDR1 MGHRA and CDR2 YSYEKL. The CDR3 runs 16 residues. The V and J ends lost 1 base and 0 bases respectively, with 12 bases between them. The CDR3 coding sequence is TGCGCCAGCAGCCAAGTTCCGCGGGGCGTGAACACTGAAGCTTTCTTT. Residues: CASSQVPRGVNTEAFF.

V gene TRBV14 combines with J gene TRBJ2-3; 10 bases line up with TRBD2. Germline V gene data show CDR1 as SGHDN and CDR2 as FVKESK. V trimming: 3 bases; J trimming: 6 bases; junction bases outside the gene matches: 12. There are 17 residues in the CDR3. CDR3 amino acids: CASSHQGSSGSVDTQYF. The DNA of the CDR3 is TGTGCCAGCAGCCATCAAGGGTCTAGCGGGAGTGTCGATACGCAGTATTTT.

This CDR3 reads CASSLGGSGATYEQYF. As DNA, the CDR3 is TGTGCCAGCAGCTTAGGGGGTAGCGGGGCGACCTACGAGCAGTACTTC. The chain has TRBV7-2 and TRBJ2-7; 8 bases match TRBD2. The trim removed 1 base at V and 2 bases at J, leaving 7 bases unmatched. This CDR3 is built from 16 residues. Germline V gene data show CDR1 as SGHTA and CDR2 as FQGNSA.

The rearrangement joins TRBV7-2 to TRBJ2-5, with D maybe TRBD1 (5 bases). V was clipped by 1 base and J by 4 bases, with 16 bases between them. This CDR3 region has 16 residues. Per germline, CDR1 SGHTA and CDR2 FQGNSA. CDR3 nucleotide sequence: TGTGCCAGCAGCTTAGGGGCCTATCAGGGCGGAGAGACCCAGTACTTC. It specifies CASSLGAYQGGETQYF. Combining the CDR3 with reference TRBV7-2 and TRBJ2-5 gives the whole variable domain GAGVSQSPSNKVTEKGKDVELRCDPISGHTALYWYRQSLGQGLEFLIYFQGNSAPDKSGLPSDRFSAERTGGSVSTLTIQRTQQEDSAVYLCASSLGAYQGGETQYFGPGTRLLVL.

V usage is TRBV4-1 and J usage is TRBJ1-5; D not resolved. V was cut by 4 bases and J by 7 bases, with 11 bases left in between. Germline assignment: CDR1 MGHRA and CDR2 YSYEKL. The CDR3 extends over 13 amino acids. CDR3 amino acids: CASSPFTNQPQHF. The CDR3 DNA reads as TGCGCCAGCAGCCCCTTTACGAACCAGCCCCAGCATTTT.

The chain combines TRBV10-1 with TRBJ2-4, with 9 nucleotides matching TRBD1. Per the germline V gene, CDR1 is WNHNN and CDR2 is SYGVQD (reference sequence). This CDR3 spans 14 amino acids. Trimming removed 7 bases from V and 4 bases from J; junction bases left unmatched: 5. Written as DNA, the CDR3 is TGCGCCAGCACCCCGGGACAGGGTAAAAACATTCAGTACTTC. Protein product: CASTPGQGKNIQYF.

The chain uses TRBV5-4 and TRBJ2-3; no firm D call. This CDR3 contains 14 residues. The ends were cut back, 0 bases at V and 5 bases at J, with 10 bases in the middle. Per the germline V gene, CDR1 is SGHNT and CDR2 is YYREEE (reference sequence). CDR3 nucleotide sequence: TGTGCCAGCAGCTTGGACCCCATAGGAGATACGCAGTATTTT. It is translated as CASSLDPIGDTQYF. Combining the CDR3 with reference TRBV5-4 and TRBJ2-3 gives the whole variable domain ETGVTQSPTHLIKTRGQQVTLRCSSQSGHNTVSWYQQALGQGPQFIFQYYREEENGRGNFPPRFSGLQFPNYSSELNVNALELDDSALYLCASSLDPIGDTQYFGPGTRLTVL.

The table lists this clone with a count of one. V usage is TRBV7-9 and J usage is TRBJ2-2; 8 nucleotides match TRBD2. Germline values: CDR1 SEHNR, CDR2 FQNEAQ (reference sequence). V lost 7 bases to trimming and J lost 4 bases; unmatched junction nucleotides: 8. CDR3 length equals 15 residues. In nucleotides, the CDR3 is TGTGCCAGCACCCGAGCGGGAGCCGTCACCGGGGAGCTGTTTTTT. Amino acid sequence: CASTRAGAVTGELFF.

This clone was recorded once. The rearrangement uses TRBV6-6 and TRBJ2-7, with D perhaps TRBD1 or TRBD2 (6 bases each). The germline V gene encodes CDR1 MNHNY and CDR2 SVGAGI (reference sequence). This CDR3 contains 13 residues. Deletions cut 8 bases from V and 3 bases from J, with 14 bases between. The CDR3 region is CASEGGENYEQYF. CDR3 DNA sequence: TGTGCCAGCGAGGGGGGCGAGAACTACGAGCAGTACTTC.

This chain links TRBV5-1 with TRBJ1-2; unclear D gene. Trimming removed 0 bases at V and 4 bases at J, with 7 bases between. Germline V gives CDR1 SGHRS, CDR2 YFSETQ. The CDR3 loop spans 13 amino acids. The CDR3 here is CASSLGISYGYTF. CDR3 DNA: TGCGCCAGCAGCTTGGGGATATCCTATGGCTACACCTTC.

The V and J genes are TRBV6-5 and TRBJ2-7; maybe TRBD2 (6 bases). In germline, CDR1 is MNHEY, CDR2 SVGAGI. Trimming took 11 bases from V and 6 from J, leaving 23 bases between them. The CDR3 is 14 amino acids. The CDR3 here is CADPKWGRRFEQYF. CDR3 nucleotides: TGTGCCGACCCAAAATGGGGGAGGCGGTTCGAGCAGTACTTC.

This chain links TRBV19 with TRBJ1-2; D is perhaps TRBD1 (5 bases). Trimming took 2 bases from V and 4 from J, leaving 8 bases between them. CDR1 and CDR2 (germline): LNHDA, SQIVND (reference sequence). This CDR3 spans 13 amino acids. DNA for the CDR3: TGTGCCAGTAGTATACAGGGACTCTATGGCTACACCTTC. Amino acids: CASSIQGLYGYTF.

In DNA form, the CDR3 reads TGTGCCAGCAGCTTATATGCTGGTGAAAAACTGTTTTTT. Protein sequence: CASSLYAGEKLFF. The chain uses TRBV7-9 and TRBJ1-4; D not resolved. Deletions cut 2 bases from V and 7 bases from J, with 8 bases between. CDR3 length: 13 residues. Germline CDR1 reads SEHNR; CDR2 reads FQNEAQ (reference sequence).

V usage is TRBV5-1 and J usage is TRBJ2-3; D might be TRBD2 (6 bases). Trimming left V 4 bases short and J 0 bases short, with 12 bases between. The CDR3 consists of 15 residues. Germline assignment: CDR1 SGHRS and CDR2 YFSETQ. The CDR3 bases are TGCGCCAGCAGCACGGGACTGACTAGCACAGATACGCAGTATTTT. Translation gives CASSTGLTSTDTQYF. The whole variable domain, remainder taken from reference TRBV5-1 and TRBJ2-3, is KAGVTQTPRYLIKTRGQQVTLSCSPISGHRSVSWYQQTPGQGLQFLFEYFSETQRNKGNFPGRFSGRQFSNSRSEMNVSTLELGDSALYLCASSTGLTSTDTQYFGPGTRLTVL.

The genes are TRBV2 and TRBJ2-7; the match to TRBD2 covers 9 bases. V shed 6 bases, J shed 6 bases, and the junction held 6 bases outside the gene matches. This CDR3 is 13 amino acids long. Germline V gene lookup returns CDR1 SNHLY and CDR2 FYNNEI. DNA for the CDR3: TGTGCCAGCAGGGGGACTAGCATTTCCGAGCAGTACTTC. It translates to CASRGTSISEQYF.

The genes are TRBV4-3 and TRBJ2-7; TRBD2 aligns across 11 bases. The CDR3 has 19 amino acids. Trimming at V came to 4 bases and at J to 0 bases, leaving 14 bases not matched to a gene. CDR1 LGHNA and CDR2 YSLEER come from the germline V gene. The CDR3 sequence is CASSRAASGTSGISYEQYF. As DNA, the CDR3 is TGCGCCAGCAGCCGCGCGGCGTCCGGGACTAGCGGAATCTCCTACGAGCAGTACTTC.

The V gene is TRBV9, the J gene TRBJ2-3, with no clear D. Trimming pared 0 bases from V and 6 bases from J, leaving 14 bases between. The CDR3 loop spans 15 amino acids. CDR1 is SGDLS and CDR2 is YYNGEE in the germline V gene. CDR3 sequence: CASSVGAGRSDTQYF. The CDR3, as DNA: TGTGCCAGCAGCGTAGGGGCAGGCCGCTCGGATACGCAGTATTTT.

The chain carries TRBV5-6 and TRBJ1-1, with a tentative D call TRBD1 (5 bases). Trimming stripped 0 bases from V and 1 base from J, with 10 bases between. Germline-derived CDR1 and CDR2 are SGHDT and YYEEEE. This CDR3 is built from 15 residues. The CDR3 sequence: CASSLVVGENTEAFF. CDR3 sequence (DNA): TGTGCCAGCAGCTTGGTAGTGGGGGAGAACACTGAAGCTTTCTTT.